One and the same sample provided the 27 T cell receptor beta chains below, sequenced in a study of CD8+ T cells in alopecia areata. Once RNA had been extracted, it was reverse transcribed into cDNA to act as the sequencing template. TCRdb keeps only in-frame clones here, not all; method: immunoSEQ multiplex PCR. The table shows about 90,000 clones, with roughly 46% occurring only once. Indicated treatment: oral pan-JAK inhibitor, 5-10 mg twice daily. Sequenced material: CD8+ T cells sorted from blood, taken at week 24, from a patient treated with tofacitinib. Every receptor here comes from a human donor with alopecia areata.

This clone was observed a few times. This chain uses TRBV5-1 with TRBJ2-3, with TRBD2 identical over 11 bases. CDR1 SGHRS and CDR2 YFSETQ come from the germline V gene. V lost 2 bases, J lost 6 bases, and 2 bases stayed unmatched. There are 14 residues in the CDR3. The CDR3 region is CASSFGTSGDTQYF. The CDR3 region has the DNA TGCGCCAGCAGCTTCGGGACTAGCGGTGATACGCAGTATTTT.

This chain links TRBV7-2 with TRBJ2-5, with 7 positions matching TRBD2. Germline values: CDR1 SGHTA, CDR2 FQGNSA. The CDR3 contains 15 residues. V gave up 6 bases and J gave up 4 bases; unmatched junction bases: 11. Here the CDR3 DNA reads TGTGCCAGCAGATTTGGTACGGGGGAGGGAGAGACCCAGTACTTC. As protein: CASRFGTGEGETQYF.

This clone was picked up a small number of times. The chain employs TRBV7-8 and TRBJ2-3; 9 nucleotides line up with TRBD2. V lost 5 bases to trimming and J lost 6 bases; unmatched junction nucleotides: 3. Germline CDR1 and CDR2: SGHVS and FQNEAQ. The CDR3 totals 13 residues. The CDR3 loop is CASSPAGGDTQYF. CDR3 nucleotides: TGTGCCAGCAGCCCCGCGGGAGGGGATACGCAGTATTTT.

This rearrangement joins TRBV7-9 to TRBJ2-5; the D gene is possibly TRBD2 (6 bases). CDR3 length: 16 residues. CDR1 is SEHNR, CDR2 FQNEAQ, per germline (reference sequence). V was pared by 4 bases and J by 2 bases, with 17 bases between. CDR3 coding DNA: TGTGCCAGCAGCTCACTCCTCCCGGGACTTCAAGAGACCCAGTACTTC. It encodes CASSSLLPGLQETQYF. The whole variable domain, remainder taken from reference TRBV7-9 and TRBJ2-5, is DTGVSQNPRHKITKRGQNVTFRCDPISEHNRLYWYRQTLGQGPEFLTYFQNEAQLEKSRLLSDRFSAERPKGSFSTLEIQRTEQGDSAMYLCASSSLLPGLQETQYFGPGTRLLVL.

The V call is TRBV9, the J call TRBJ2-1; a weak D match, TRBD2 (5 bases). This CDR3 spans 13 amino acids. V was pared by 3 bases and J by 6 bases, with 10 bases between. Per the germline V gene, CDR1 is SGDLS and CDR2 is YYNGEE. The CDR3: CASSAILGNEQFF. CDR3 nucleotides: TGTGCCAGCAGCGCCATACTAGGCAATGAGCAGTTCTTC.

This clone was seen only a few times. This sequence joins TRBV28 and TRBJ2-5, with D uncertain. Trimming pared 5 bases from V and 1 base from J, leaving 2 bases between. The V gene's germline CDR1 is MDHEN and CDR2 SYDVKM. The CDR3 spans 11 residues. CDR3 sequence (DNA): TGTGCCAGCAGTATCCAAGAGACCCAGTACTTC. Translation: CASSIQETQYF.

The CDR3 region is CASRKTGVDTEAFF. CDR3 DNA: TGTGCCAGCAGGAAGACAGGGGTGGACACTGAAGCTTTCTTT. This chain joins TRBV6-4 and TRBJ1-1; 8 positions agree with TRBD1. Germline CDR1 is MRHNA and CDR2 is SNTAGT. Losses at the gene ends were 6 bases for V and 3 bases for J; bases not matched to a gene: 6. The CDR3 runs 14 residues.

The chain combines TRBV29-1 with TRBJ2-7; 12 bases align to TRBD2. CDR1 SQVTM and CDR2 ANQGSEA come from the germline V gene. CDR3 size: 16 residues. After removal of 3 bases from V and 4 bases from J, the junction contained 10 bases not matched to a gene. DNA of the CDR3: TGCAGCGTTGAGACTAGCGGGAGAGCGGATAGATACGAGCAGTACTTC. It codes for CSVETSGRADRYEQYF.

V is TRBV15 and J is TRBJ2-3; 7 nucleotides agree with TRBD1. Germline CDR1 LNHNV, CDR2 YYDKDF (reference sequence). Losses at the gene ends were 1 base for V and 4 bases for J; bases not matched to a gene: 11. The CDR3 extends over 17 amino acids. The CDR3: CATSRGLQGPVADTQYF. The CDR3 DNA reads as TGTGCCACCAGCAGAGGCCTACAGGGGCCAGTGGCAGATACGCAGTATTTT.

The V gene is TRBV4-1, the J gene TRBJ2-7, with D possibly matching TRBD1 (5 bases). CDR1 is MGHRA and CDR2 is YSYEKL in the germline V gene. The CDR3 extends over 14 amino acids. V lost 5 bases, J lost 5 bases, and 16 bases lay in between. CDR3: CASSDRQGPHEQYF. The CDR3 nucleotides read TGCGCCAGCAGCGACCGCCAGGGTCCCCACGAGCAGTACTTC.

This clone was observed a few times. CDR3 amino acids: CSVGKYNEQFF. CDR3 nucleotide sequence: TGCAGCGTGGGTAAATACAATGAGCAGTTCTTC. V is TRBV29-1 and J is TRBJ2-1, with D unclear. The CDR3 loop spans 11 amino acids. CDR1 is SQVTM and CDR2 is ANQGSEA in the germline V gene. V dropped 6 bases and J dropped 4 bases, with 7 bases sitting between them.

This clone was counted a few times. The chain employs TRBV29-1 and TRBJ2-5; 9 bases are a match to TRBD2. Germline V gene data show CDR1 as SQVTM and CDR2 as ANQGSEA. V trimming: 2 bases; J trimming: 3 bases; junction bases outside the gene matches: 1. The CDR3 extends over 13 amino acids. Written as DNA, the CDR3 is TGCAGCGTTGAACAGCGGGAGGAAGAGACCCAGTACTTC. Its protein product is CSVEQREEETQYF.

The chain links TRBV30 to TRBJ2-5, with 9 bases fitting TRBD1. Germline values: CDR1 GTSNPN, CDR2 SVGIG (reference sequence). Germline trimming cut 1 base from V and 2 bases from J; bases unmatched to any gene: 5. The CDR3 loop spans 15 amino acids. The CDR3 is CAWSARTGAQETQYF. The CDR3 region has the DNA TGTGCCTGGAGTGCCAGGACAGGGGCTCAAGAGACCCAGTACTTC.

J is TRBJ2-7 and V is TRBV4-2; D gene uncertain. Trimming left V 3 bases short and J 6 bases short, with 6 bases between. Germline CDR1 and CDR2: LGHNA and YNFKEQ. The length of the CDR3 is 11 residues. CDR3 protein: CASSQAGEQYF. The CDR3 nucleotides are TGTGCCAGCAGCCAGGCCGGCGAGCAGTACTTC.

This rearrangement joins TRBV2 to TRBJ1-5, with D tentatively TRBD1 (5 bases). Germline loops: CDR1 SNHLY, CDR2 FYNNEI. This CDR3 comprises 15 residues. V lost 4 bases and J lost 4, with 14 bases in between. CDR3 bases: TGTGCCAGCAGTGGCCCAGGGCTCCTGAATCAGCCCCAGCATTTT. This translates into CASSGPGLLNQPQHF. The variable domain in full, completed from reference TRBV2 and TRBJ1-5, reads EPEVTQTPSHQVTQMGQEVILRCVPISNHLYFYWYRQILGQKVEFLVSFYNNEISEKSEIFDDQFSVERPDGSNFTLKIRSTKLEDSAMYFCASSGPGLLNQPQHFGDGTRLSIL.

This sequence joins TRBV14 and TRBJ2-2; perhaps TRBD2 as D (6 bases). Germline CDR1 is SGHDN and CDR2 is FVKESK. The CDR3 has 16 amino acids. The V gene lost 3 bases and the J gene lost 4 bases, with 15 bases spanning the gap. DNA for the CDR3: TGTGCCAGCAGCCATGTGACTAGTAGGGCCACCGGGGAGCTGTTTTTT. Residues: CASSHVTSRATGELFF. Full variable domain (remainder filled in from reference TRBV14 and TRBJ2-2): EAGVTQFPSHSVIEKGQTVTLRCDPISGHDNLYWYRRVMGKEIKFLLHFVKESKQDESGMPNNRFLAERTGGTYSTLKVQPAELEDSGVYFCASSHVTSRATGELFFGEGSRLTVL.

The chain employs TRBV9 and TRBJ1-1; a weak D match, TRBD1 (5 bases). The CDR3 consists of 12 residues. Trimming stripped 4 bases from V and 7 bases from J, with 11 bases between. CDR1 and CDR2 (germline): SGDLS, YYNGEE. The CDR3 spells CASSPFTGEAFF. CDR3 nucleotides: TGTGCCAGCAGCCCTTTTACAGGTGAAGCTTTCTTT.

The chain is built from TRBV4-1 and TRBJ2-7, with 11 bases that match TRBD1. The V gene end was trimmed by 4 bases and the J gene end by 6 bases; junction bases not matched to a gene: 8. CDR3 length: 15 residues. Germline V gene lookup returns CDR1 MGHRA and CDR2 YSYEKL. CDR3 region: CASSPRTGGLFEQYF. The CDR3 nucleotides read TGCGCCAGCAGCCCTAGGACAGGGGGCCTCTTCGAGCAGTACTTC.

CDR3 sequence (DNA): TGCAGCGTTGATGGTTCGTTTGGCTACACCTTC. Translated, it gives CSVDGSFGYTF. The chain combines TRBV29-1 with TRBJ1-2; the D is unclear. V dropped 3 bases and J dropped 7 bases, with 9 bases sitting between them. In germline, CDR1 is SQVTM, CDR2 ANQGSEA. CDR3 length: 11 residues.

The V call is TRBV19, the J call TRBJ2-7; 10 bases match TRBD1. Germline CDR1 reads LNHDA; CDR2 reads SQIVND (reference sequence). The CDR3 is made up of 14 amino acids. V dropped 6 bases and J dropped 3; count of bases not matched to a gene: 5. DNA of the CDR3: TGTGCCAGTAGCGGCGGACAGGGGGTCTACGAGCAGTACTTC. Encoded protein: CASSGGQGVYEQYF. The variable domain in full, with the rest retrieved from reference TRBV19 and TRBJ2-7, is DGGITQSPKYLFRKEGQNVTLSCEQNLNHDAMYWYRQDPGQGLRLIYYSQIVNDFQKGDIAEGYSVSREKKESFPLTVTSAQKNPTAFYLCASSGGQGVYEQYFGPGTRLTVT.

Turning to this clone: The same CDR3 also results from other DNA sequences found in this sample. The J gene is TRBJ2-7, the V gene TRBV9; no firm D call. This CDR3 has 13 residues. V lost 0 bases and J lost 2, with 6 bases in between. Germline V lookup: CDR1 SGDLS, CDR2 YYNGEE. The CDR3 sequence: CASSVGPPYEQYF. The CDR3 DNA reads as TGTGCCAGCAGCGTAGGACCCCCCTACGAGCAGTACTTC.

A few counts support this clone. V usage is TRBV5-1 and J usage is TRBJ2-2; 9 nucleotides agree with TRBD1. V gave up 3 bases and J gave up 7 bases; unmatched junction bases: 7. Germline lookup yields CDR1 SGHRS and CDR2 YFSETQ. There are 15 residues in the CDR3. Here the CDR3 reads CASSSDRGRGGELFF. The CDR3 coding sequence is TGCGCCAGCAGCTCGGACAGGGGACGAGGCGGGGAGCTGTTTTTT.

V and J are TRBV13 and TRBJ1-5; D unresolved. V shed 5 bases and J shed 2 bases, with 7 bases lying between them. The germline V gene encodes CDR1 PRHDT and CDR2 FYEKMQ (reference sequence). There are 13 residues in the CDR3. CDR3: CASSPGRNQPQHF. The CDR3 DNA reads TGTGCCAGCAGCCCCGGACGCAATCAGCCCCAGCATTTT.

The CDR3 DNA reads TGTGCCAGCAGCTTAATGGACTTCGACAGTCTCGGAGCTTTCTTT. The encoded protein is CASSLMDFDSLGAFF. V and J are TRBV7-9 and TRBJ1-1, with a weak D call TRBD1 (5 bases). Germline V CDR1 and CDR2: SEHNR, FQNEAQ (reference sequence). Trimming pared 2 bases from V and 10 bases from J, leaving 20 bases between. CDR3 length: 15 residues.

V gene TRBV9 combines with J gene TRBJ1-4, with D tentatively TRBD1 (5 bases). V was pared by 0 bases and J by 4 bases, with 10 bases between. Germline V gene lookup returns CDR1 SGDLS and CDR2 YYNGEE. The CDR3 contains 15 residues. The CDR3 spells CASSVEGAFNEKLFF. CDR3 nucleotides: TGTGCCAGCAGCGTAGAAGGGGCGTTTAATGAAAAACTGTTTTTT.

This chain joins TRBV19 and TRBJ2-3; TRBD2 agrees at 10 bases. CDR3 length equals 15 residues. The junction had 18 bases not matched to a gene; V was cut back by 11 bases and J by 10 bases. Germline V gene lookup returns CDR1 LNHDA and CDR2 SQIVND (reference sequence). This CDR3 reads CAGDLKREGRGAQYF. CDR3 DNA sequence: TGTGCCGGGGACCTCAAGCGGGAGGGCCGGGGGGCGCAGTATTTT. Using reference TRBV19 and TRBJ2-3 for the parts outside the CDR3, the full variable domain is DGGITQSPKYLFRKEGQNVTLSCEQNLNHDAMYWYRQDPGQGLRLIYYSQIVNDFQKGDIAEGYSVSREKKESFPLTVTSAQKNPTAFYLCAGDLKREGRGAQYFGPGTRLTVL.

The V and J genes are TRBV7-9 and TRBJ2-7, with D unclear. CDR1 is SEHNR, CDR2 FQNEAQ, per germline (reference sequence). The CDR3 has 13 amino acids. Trimming left V 7 bases short and J 6 bases short, with 16 bases between. The CDR3 loop is CASTNKVTGEQYF. The CDR3 nucleotides read TGTGCCAGCACCAATAAGGTCACGGGCGAGCAGTACTTC.